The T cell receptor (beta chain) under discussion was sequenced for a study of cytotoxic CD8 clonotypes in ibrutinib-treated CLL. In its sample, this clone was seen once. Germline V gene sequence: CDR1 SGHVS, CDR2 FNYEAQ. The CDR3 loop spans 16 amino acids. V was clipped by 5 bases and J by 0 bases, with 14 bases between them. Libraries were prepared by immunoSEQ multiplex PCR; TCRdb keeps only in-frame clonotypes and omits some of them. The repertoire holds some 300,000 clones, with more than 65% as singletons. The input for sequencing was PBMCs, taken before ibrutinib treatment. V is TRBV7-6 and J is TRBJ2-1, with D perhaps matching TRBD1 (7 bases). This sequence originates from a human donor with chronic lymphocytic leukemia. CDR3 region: CASSAWRDSSYNEQFF. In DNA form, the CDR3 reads TGTGCCAGCAGCGCGTGGAGGGACAGCTCCTACAATGAGCAGTTCTTC.